What follows are 3 T cell receptor beta chains derived from one specimen sequenced in a study of T cell repertoires in cytomegalovirus infection (dated by TCRdb to between 2018 and 2021). The sequencer listed for this sample is Illumina HiSeq 1500. The public sequencing data were trimmed at Q25 with fastp and processed into clonotypes with MiXCR by TCRdb, which kept only in-frame beta chains. Each record represents a unique CDR3 protein, reported with the most common genes and DNA among its rows. The sample table shows about 770,000 distinct CDR3 sequences, and almost 30% are seen once. The top ten clones comprise about 12% of the sample. The sample's treatment or condition label, in plain terms: in vitro stimulation with specific CMV peptide epitopes to enrich CMV-specific T cells. For these TCRs, the target antigens are not known. Sequenced here: cultured CD8+ T cells from PBMCs, sampled from culture after CMV antigen stimulation. The receptors here all came from a human donor in good health (CMV status not recorded). Some clones in this sample may be carry-over from other donors' samples.

In its sample, this clonotype was seen a few times. J is TRBJ2-7 and V is TRBV6-1; D possibly corresponds to TRBD1 (6 bases). CDR1 and CDR2 from the germline V gene are MNHNS and SASEGT. Trimming shortened V by 6 bases and J by 4 bases, and 10 bases separated the two germline ends. The CDR3 is made up of 12 amino acids. In nucleotides, the CDR3 is TGTGCCAGCAGGGGACACGCTTACGAGCAGTACTTC. It is translated as CASRGHAYEQYF.

This rearrangement joins TRBV2 to TRBJ1-1; unclear D gene. In germline, CDR1 is SNHLY, CDR2 FYNNEI. This CDR3 comprises 14 residues. Deletions cut 1 base from V and 6 bases from J, with 12 bases between. The DNA of the CDR3 is TGTGCCAGCAGTGAAGGGACGGGCTACGCTGAAGCTTTCTTT. Encoded protein: CASSEGTGYAEAFF.

The chain is built from TRBV6-5 and TRBJ2-3, with TRBD2 matching 13 bases. Germline V gene sequence: CDR1 MNHEY, CDR2 SVGAGI. J gave up 3 bases and V 5 bases, and 5 bases lay outside the gene matches. The CDR3 length is 16 residues. The CDR3 loop is CASSETSGGTTDTQYF. CDR3 in DNA: TGTGCCAGCAGTGAGACTAGCGGGGGGACTACAGATACGCAGTATTTT.